The text below deals with one T cell receptor beta chain. These data originate in a study of monozygotic twins with inflammatory bowel disease. Following a re-call of the 5' RACE reads, TCRdb has one entry per CDR3 protein and lacks DNA. Its clone listing holds roughly 160,000 distinct CDR3 sequences. The CDR3 spans 14 residues. Germline values: CDR1 SGHRS, CDR2 YFSETQ. The material sequenced was blood. This chain uses TRBV5-1 with TRBJ2-5. The TCR originated in a human donor with ulcerative colitis or Crohn's disease, or a healthy co-twin of an affected twin (not recorded which). The chain's CDR3 is CASSMTGTEETQYF.